Detailed here is one T cell receptor (beta chain). Its antigen specificity is not known. No base-level quality is on record; no much larger clone is a single base apart. This sample stems from a study of blood T cell repertoires in COVID-19 (TCRdb year 2020). Broadly, across the study: Samples covering the acute and convalescent phases of COVID-19 were provided by collaborators in the United States, Italy and Spain. Sample metadata almost always included a de-identified subject ID, COVID-19 status, age in years and sex. Where available, HLA class I and class II types were taken from metadata supplied by the sample provider and were not determined by assay-based typing. The material from the prospective study consisted of cDNA or gDNA derived from T cells, B-cell-depleted T cells, or PBMCs. Samples were obtained from the ongoing ImmuneRACE study (first 160 participants) and from about 1,300 subjects provided by 6 global collaborators. The dataset comprised deeply sampled blood TCRbeta repertoires from subjects exposed to, actively infected with, or recovered from COVID-19. The repertoires were released in a freely available public database meant as a resource for research on the immune response to SARS-CoV-2.

The immunoSEQ Assay, a bias-controlled multiplex PCR, was used to amplify TCRbeta CDR3 regions from genomic DNA. The study's own analysis went as follows. Nucleated cell counts per sample were estimated from amplification of reference gene primers within the assay. To quantify the absolute abundance of each unique TCRbeta CDR3 rearrangement, sequence reads were collapsed and filtered. For each sample, productive Simpson clonality was calculated as the square root of Simpson's diversity index across productive rearrangements. What TCRdb holds here is the immuneACCESS table cut down to in-frame rearrangements. Part of the clones is not present; checked against another copy, under half of the missing clones reflect an unresolved V gene, and the others are unexplained. V and J calls and clone size come straight from that table; D and trimming were deduced from the DNA. For this sample the table gives 250,000 or so clones, of which approximately 90% were detected only once. Around 0.91% of the sample is taken by the ten largest.

The CDR3 spans 13 residues, from the cysteine through the phenylalanine. CDR3 DNA only is kept here, 39 bases in frame from base 1. A distance of 13 bases separates the germline ends of V and J, which lose 6 bases and 4 bases respectively. According to the germline V gene, CDR1 reads SGHAT and CDR2 reads FQNNGV. Another Seattle source contributed samples from volunteer blood donors who had recovered from COVID-19. Whole blood was collected in K2EDTA tubes by collaborating institutions according to the institutions' own protocols. For TCRbeta analysis, collaborator samples were shipped as frozen whole blood, as isolated PBMCs, or as DNA extracted from either sample type. Overall study results and their limits: The quantity of clinical and demographic metadata differed by source and by participant and was supplied without curation.

The sequencing sample was made of peripheral blood. This TCR was sampled from a woman aged 40 to 50 who had recovered from COVID-19. The chain is made from TRBV11-2 and TRBJ2-7; the D gene is perhaps TRBD2, on 5 matching bases. The CDR3 region reads CASSPPGKYEQYF. The bases read TGTGCCAGCAGTCCCCCCGGGAAATACGAGCAGTACTTC.